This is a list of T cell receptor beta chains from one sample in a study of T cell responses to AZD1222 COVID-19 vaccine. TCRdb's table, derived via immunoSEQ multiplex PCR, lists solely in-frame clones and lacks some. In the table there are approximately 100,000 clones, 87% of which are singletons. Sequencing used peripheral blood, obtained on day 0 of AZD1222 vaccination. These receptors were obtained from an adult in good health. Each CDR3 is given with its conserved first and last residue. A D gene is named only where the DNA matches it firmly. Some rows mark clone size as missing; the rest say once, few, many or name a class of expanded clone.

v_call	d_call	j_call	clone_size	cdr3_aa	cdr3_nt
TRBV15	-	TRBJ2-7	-	CATSSRRQTYEQYF	TGTGCCACCAGCAGTCGGCGGCAAACCTACGAGCAGTACTTC
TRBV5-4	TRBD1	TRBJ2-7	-	CASSPTGGYSNSYEQYF	TGTGCCAGCAGCCCGACAGGGGGCTATTCCAACTCCTACGAGCAGTACTTC
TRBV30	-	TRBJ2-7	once	CAWSAGAINRQYF	TGTGCCTGGAGTGCCGGTGCAATTAACCGGCAGTACTTC
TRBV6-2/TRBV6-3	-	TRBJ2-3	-	CASTPGFADTQYF	TGTGCCAGCACCCCAGGGTTCGCAGATACGCAGTATTTT
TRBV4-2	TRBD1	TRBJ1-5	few	CASSKVGGGTDSNQPQHF	TGTGCCAGCAGCAAAGTGGGCGGCGGGACAGATAGCAATCAGCCCCAGCATTTT
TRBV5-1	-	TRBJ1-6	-	CASSSGTELYNSPLHF	TGCGCCAGCAGCTCTGGGACCGAACTTTATAATTCACCCCTCCACTTT
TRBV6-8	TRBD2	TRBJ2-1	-	CASSYWRTSGRGEQFF	TGTGCCAGCAGTTACTGGAGGACTAGCGGGAGAGGTGAGCAGTTCTTC
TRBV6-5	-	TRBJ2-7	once	CASSSTREQYF	TGTGCCAGCAGTTCCACTAGAGAGCAGTACTTC
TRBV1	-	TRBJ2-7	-	CTSSHPEDRGREQYF	TGCACCAGCAGCCATCCCGAAGACAGGGGGCGAGAGCAGTACTTC
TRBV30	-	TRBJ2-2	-	CAWNLIAGELFF	TGTGCCTGGAACCTAATTGCCGGGGAGCTGTTTTTT
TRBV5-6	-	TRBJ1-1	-	CASSLVRKNTEAFF	TGTGCCAGCAGCTTGGTTCGCAAGAACACTGAAGCTTTCTTT
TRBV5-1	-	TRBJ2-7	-	CASSLRADSYEQYF	TGCGCCAGCAGCTTGAGGGCAGACTCCTACGAGCAGTACTTC
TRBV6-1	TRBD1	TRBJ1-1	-	CASSEEMTGGAFF	TGTGCCAGCAGTGAAGAGATGACAGGGGGGGCTTTCTTT
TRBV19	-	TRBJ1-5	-	CASKQGGNQPQHF	TGTGCCAGTAAACAGGGTGGCAATCAGCCCCAGCATTTT
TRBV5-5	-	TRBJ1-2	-	CASSLRGLYGYTF	TGTGCCAGCAGCTTAAGGGGACTCTATGGCTACACCTTC
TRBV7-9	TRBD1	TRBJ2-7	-	CASSREQGEIADEQYF	TGTGCCAGCAGCCGGGAACAGGGGGAAATAGCTGACGAGCAGTACTTC
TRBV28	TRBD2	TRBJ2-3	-	CASSLYWSSGIFVPSTDTQYF	TGTGCCAGCAGTTTATACTGGTCTAGCGGGATTTTTGTCCCATCCACAGATACGCAGTATTTT
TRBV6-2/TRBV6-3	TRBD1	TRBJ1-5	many	CASSPYGQGGNQPQHF	TGTGCCAGCAGTCCCTATGGACAGGGTGGTAATCAGCCCCAGCATTTT
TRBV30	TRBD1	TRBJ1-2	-	CAWARTGGEYGYTF	TGTGCCTGGGCCAGGACAGGGGGAGAATATGGCTACACCTTC
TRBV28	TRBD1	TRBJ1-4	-	CASSLHQGADEKLFF	TGTGCCAGCAGTTTACACCAGGGGGCAGATGAAAAACTGTTTTTT